The next 3 T cell receptor beta chains were all read from a single sample in a study of Graves' ophthalmopathy and Graves' hyperthyroidism. For repertoire sequencing, the TCR beta CDR3 regions were amplified from RNA transcripts. HTBI-primed RT-PCR formed the first round, and a multiplex PCR formed the second. TCRdb ran MiXCR on the multiplex PCR reads and lists one entry per CDR3 protein. Of about 220,000 distinct CDR3 sequences in the sample, roughly 21% were seen once. Material for sequencing was peripheral blood. The origin of the receptors is a woman aged 45-59 years with Graves' ophthalmopathy.

This clonotype was detected ten times or more. The rearrangement links TRBV6-1 to TRBJ2-2; D remains ambiguous. This CDR3 comprises 16 residues. Germline CDR1 reads MNHNS; CDR2 reads SASEGT. V dropped 7 bases and J dropped 0 bases, with 15 bases sitting between them. The CDR3 DNA follows: TGTGCCAGCATTGACGTTCCGGTTGCGAACACCGGGGAGCTGTTTTTT. It translates to CASIDVPVANTGELFF.

In this sample, this clonotype turned up many times. The chain recombines TRBV6-1 with TRBJ1-1; D call uncertain. Germline V gives CDR1 MNHNS, CDR2 SASEGT. This CDR3 contains 15 residues. Trimming removed 0 bases at V and 3 bases at J, with 11 bases between. This CDR3 reads CASSEARGRYTEAFF. CDR3 DNA sequence: TGTGCCAGCAGTGAAGCAAGAGGGAGGTACACTGAAGCTTTCTTT.

This clonotype was seen ten or more times. The V and J genes are TRBV29-1 and TRBJ2-5; D might be TRBD2 (7 bases). The CDR3 extends over 13 amino acids. CDR1 and CDR2 from the germline V gene are SQVTM and ANQGSEA. V shed 7 bases and J shed 4 bases, with 16 bases lying between them. The CDR3 is CSAPQGGGETQYF. For the CDR3, the DNA is TGCAGCGCCCCACAGGGAGGGGGAGAGACCCAGTACTTC.